This is a list of T cell receptor beta chains from one sample in a study of T-cell memory formation after mild COVID-19. From the 5' RACE reads, TCRdb called clonotypes with MiXCR, one entry per CDR3 protein. Of under 700,000 distinct CDR3 sequences in the sample, roughly 21% were seen once. Sequencing was done on a sample of PBMCs or a T cell subset sorted from them (not recorded which). All receptors come from an adult woman who had mild COVID-19 (a few samples of this study predate the infection). Cell type and time point are not known. Both conserved end residues are part of each CDR3. A D gene is named only where the DNA matches it firmly. The listing skips clone size in some rows; elsewhere it reads once, few, many or a size class.

>TRBJ1-1|TRBV5-1|-|-
TGCGCCAGCAGTCCTCACGGGCCGTACACTGAAGCTTTCTTT
CASSPHGPYTEAFF
>TRBJ2-6|TRBV11-2|-|-
TGTGCCAGCAGCTCTTACAGGGATGGGGCCAACGTCCTGACTTTC
CASSSYRDGANVLTF
>TRBJ2-1|TRBV5-6|few|TRBD2
TGTGCCAGCAGCTTGGGGCTAACTAGCGGGAGCGGTGAGCAGTTCTTC
CASSLGLTSGSGEQFF
>TRBJ2-2|TRBV20-1|-|-
TGCAGTGCCAGAGCAGGGGTCGGGGAGCTGTTTTTT
CSARAGVGELFF
>TRBJ2-1|TRBV20-1|-|-
TGCAGTGCAAGCAGAGGGGCCAATGAGCAGTTCTTC
CSASRGANEQFF
>TRBJ1-1|TRBV7-9|few|TRBD1
TGTGCCAGCAGCCTCGACAGGGTCAGGAACACTGAAGCTTTCTTT
CASSLDRVRNTEAFF
>TRBJ1-5|TRBV6-1|few|TRBD1
TGTGCCAGCAGTGGACAGGGGAAGAATCAGCCCCAGCATTTT
CASSGQGKNQPQHF
>TRBJ2-2|TRBV12-3/TRBV12-4|-|TRBD2
TGTGCCAGCTCCCGGCCGGGACTAGCGGGAGTAAACACCGGGGAGCTGTTTTTT
CASSRPGLAGVNTGELFF
>TRBJ1-2|TRBV5-5|-|-
TGTGCCAGCAGCCCTCTGGGACTTCTATATGGCTACACCTTC
CASSPLGLLYGYTF
>TRBJ2-1|TRBV4-2|-|-
TGTGCCAGCAGCCAAGATTGGAGGGGGGGCTCCTACAATGAGCAGTTCTTC
CASSQDWRGGSYNEQFF
>TRBJ2-7|TRBV24-1|-|-
TGTGCCACCAGTGATTGGGTCGGGGGCCACTACGAGCAGTACTTC
CATSDWVGGHYEQYF
>TRBJ2-7|TRBV27|few|TRBD1
TGTGCCAGCAGTCCCCGACAGGGGGCTGGGCAGTACTTC
CASSPRQGAGQYF
>TRBJ2-5|TRBV9|-|TRBD2
TGTGCCAGCAGCGTATACGGACTAGCGGGTGATCAAGAGACCCAGTACTTC
CASSVYGLAGDQETQYF
>TRBJ2-7|TRBV7-2|few|TRBD2
TGTGCCAGCAGCTTAGCGCTAACTAGCGGGGAGTACTTC
CASSLALTSGEYF
>TRBJ2-7|TRBV12-3/TRBV12-4|many|TRBD2
TGTGCCAGCAGCTTCGGACTAGCTTACGAGCAGTACTTC
CASSFGLAYEQYF
>TRBJ1-3|TRBV27|-|-
TGTGCCAGCAGTTCCGACAGAGACAGCTCTGGAAACACCATATATTTT
CASSSDRDSSGNTIYF
>TRBJ2-1|TRBV14|-|-
TGTGCCAGCAGCCAAGTGGATGAGGCTGAGCAGTTCTTC
CASSQVDEAEQFF
>TRBJ2-3|TRBV10-3|-|-
TGTGCCATCAGTGAGTTACCAGGACCCGACACAGATACGCAGTATTTT
CAISELPGPDTDTQYF
>TRBJ2-2|TRBV24-1|-|TRBD1
TGTGCCACCAGTGGGAGACAGGGGTCGGGCACCGGGGAGCTGTTTTTT
CATSGRQGSGTGELFF
>TRBJ2-5|TRBV30|-|-
TGTGCCTGGAGTACTTCGGACTTGCAAGAGACCCAGTACTTC
CAWSTSDLQETQYF
>TRBJ2-5|TRBV7-2|-|-
TGTGCCAGCAGCCAAGGCAAGGGAGGTTTAATAAGAGAGACCCAGTACTTC
CASSQGKGGLIRETQYF
>TRBJ1-3|TRBV25-1|few|-
TGTGCCAGCAGTGAATATGGAGGGTCTGGAAACACCATATATTTT
CASSEYGGSGNTIYF
>TRBJ1-6|TRBV4-3|-|-
TGCGCCAGCAGCGAAAGGCTGCTTGGGGGTTCACCCCTCCACTTT
CASSERLLGGSPLHF
>TRBJ2-7|TRBV3-1|few|-
TGTGCCAGCAGCCAAGATCCCTTCTCCTACGAGCAGTACTTC
CASSQDPFSYEQYF
>TRBJ2-2|TRBV19|-|TRBD1
TGTGCCAGTACACTTCAGGACAGGACGACCGGGGAGCTGTTTTTT
CASTLQDRTTGELFF
>TRBJ1-6|TRBV7-9|-|-
TGTGCCAGCAGCTCACCAGGGGTTCACTATAATTCACCCCTCCACTTT
CASSSPGVHYNSPLHF
>TRBJ1-1|TRBV3-1|-|-
TGTGCCAGCAGTCGGAATCAAGGTAGGACTGAAGCTTTCTTT
CASSRNQGRTEAFF
>TRBJ2-7|TRBV29-1|few|TRBD1
TGCAGCGTTGCTATAGCCCGGGGACAGGGGGTTCCCTACGAGCAGTACTTC
CSVAIARGQGVPYEQYF
>TRBJ2-7|TRBV4-3|-|-
TGCGCCAGCAGCCAAGGCGGTACTATGAAGCCTTACGAGCAGTACTTC
CASSQGGTMKPYEQYF
>TRBJ2-7|TRBV9|-|-
TGTGCCAGCAGCGTAGACAATAGCGGCTCCTACGAGCAGTACTTC
CASSVDNSGSYEQYF
>TRBJ2-5|TRBV6-4|few|-
TGTGCCAGCAGTGACTCGAACGGGGACCAGTACTTC
CASSDSNGDQYF
>TRBJ2-5|TRBV12-3/TRBV12-4|few|-
TGTGCCAGCAGTTTAGTGGAGGGGGCGAGTAGGAAGACCCAGTACTTC
CASSLVEGASRKTQYF
>TRBJ2-2|TRBV3-1|-|-
TGTGCCAGCAGCGTAATGGTGAACACCGGGGAGCTGTTTTTT
CASSVMVNTGELFF
>TRBJ2-7|TRBV27|few|TRBD2
TGTGCCAGCAGTTTACGGGGGGTCCCCGGGAAGCAGTACTTC
CASSLRGVPGKQYF
>TRBJ1-2|TRBV11-3|-|-
TGTGCCAGCAGCTTAGATCGAACTCCAAACTATGGCTACACCTTC
CASSLDRTPNYGYTF
>TRBJ1-1|TRBV27|-|-
TGTGCCAGCAGTTTAGGTGCAGGGGTCACTGAAGCTTTCTTT
CASSLGAGVTEAFF
>TRBJ1-4|TRBV18|few|-
TGTGCCAGCTCACCACGGGCAGATACTAATGAAAAACTGTTTTTT
CASSPRADTNEKLFF
>TRBJ2-1|TRBV29-1|-|-
TGCAGCGTAAACAGGTACAATGAGCAGTTCTTC
CSVNRYNEQFF
>TRBJ2-1|TRBV11-1|-|TRBD1
TGTGCCAGCAGCTCGACAGGGGTTGAGCAGTTCTTC
CASSSTGVEQFF
>TRBJ2-4|TRBV10-3|-|TRBD2
TGTGCCATCAGTGAGTCCGCTCGTGGGACTAGCGGGAGTCCGACGGGAGACAAAAACATTCAGTACTTC
CAISESARGTSGSPTGDKNIQYF
>TRBJ2-1|TRBV5-1|-|-
TGCGCCAGCAGCTTGGCCCTAGGGTGGAGACACACCTACAATGAGCAGTTCTTC
CASSLALGWRHTYNEQFF
>TRBJ2-7|TRBV6-5|few|-
TGTGCCAGCAGTTACTCTAGAGGGAGTTACTCCTACGAGCAGTACTTC
CASSYSRGSYSYEQYF
>TRBJ2-1|TRBV9|many|-
TGTGCCAGCAGCCCCAACCCCACCTACAATGAGCAGTTCTTC
CASSPNPTYNEQFF
>TRBJ2-7|TRBV2|few|TRBD1
TGTGCCAGCAGTGATTGGACAGGGGAATACGAGCAGTACTTC
CASSDWTGEYEQYF
>TRBJ2-1|TRBV7-9|-|-
TGTGCCAGCAGCCCCCGGACAGGGAGGGCCTACAATGAGCAGTTCTTC
CASSPRTGRAYNEQFF
>TRBJ2-1|TRBV7-2|-|TRBD2
TGTGCCAGCAGCTTAGGGTTCAGTCTAGCGGAGACCAATGAGCAGTTCTTC
CASSLGFSLAETNEQFF
>TRBJ2-7|TRBV6-4|-|TRBD2
TGTGCCAGCAGCGCTAGCGGGAGGATCGGCGAGCAGTACTTC
CASSASGRIGEQYF
>TRBJ2-1|TRBV12-3/TRBV12-4|-|TRBD1
TGTGCCAGCAGTTTCTGGTCAGGGGGCAATGAGCAGTTCTTC
CASSFWSGGNEQFF
>TRBJ2-4|TRBV20-1|few|TRBD2
TGCAGTGCTAGAGAGCTAGCGGGGATGTGGGACATTCAGTACTTC
CSARELAGMWDIQYF
>TRBJ2-1|TRBV12-3/TRBV12-4|-|-
TGTGCCAGCAGTTCATCCACAGGGATTGGCTCCTACAATGAGCAGTTCTTC
CASSSSTGIGSYNEQFF